This entry concerns a single T cell receptor (beta chain). The CDR3 covers 13 residues. Trimming removed 1 base at V and 3 bases at J, with 8 bases between. Germline CDR1 SGHRS, CDR2 YFSETQ. The sample comes from a study of CD8 T cells in Susac syndrome. cDNA came from around 0.5 to 1 ug RNA primed by random hexamers. From the immunoSEQ multiplex PCR reads, TCRdb called clonotypes with MiXCR, one entry per CDR3 protein. Seen here are about 100,000 distinct CDR3 sequences, about 96% observed once, and the top ten hold 0.3%. The receptor's source is a human donor with Susac syndrome. The sequenced sample consisted of CD8+ T cells from PBMCs. The chain combines TRBV5-1 with TRBJ2-7, with D unclear. CDR3 sequence reads: CASSLLGNYEQYF. For the CDR3, the DNA is TGCGCCAGCAGCTTGCTCGGAAACTACGAGCAGTACTTC.